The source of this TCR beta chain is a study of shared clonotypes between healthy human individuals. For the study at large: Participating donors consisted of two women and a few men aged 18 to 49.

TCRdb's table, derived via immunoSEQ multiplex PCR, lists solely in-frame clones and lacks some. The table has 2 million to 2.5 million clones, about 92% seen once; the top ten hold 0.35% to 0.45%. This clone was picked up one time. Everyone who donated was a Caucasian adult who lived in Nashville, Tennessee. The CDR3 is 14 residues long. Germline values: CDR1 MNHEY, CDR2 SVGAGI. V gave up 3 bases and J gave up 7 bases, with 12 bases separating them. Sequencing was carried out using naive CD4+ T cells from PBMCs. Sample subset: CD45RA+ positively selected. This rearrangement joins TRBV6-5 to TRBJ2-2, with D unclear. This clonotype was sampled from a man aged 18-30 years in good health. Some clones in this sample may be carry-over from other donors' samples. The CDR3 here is CASSYRSEVGELFF. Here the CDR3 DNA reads TGTGCCAGCAGTTATAGGAGCGAAGTCGGGGAGCTGTTTTTT.